The source of this TCR beta chain is a study of CD8+CD57+ T cells in acquired aplastic anemia. Notes on the study in general: Between the patient and control groups, CD8+ Simpson's diversity did not differ significantly.

Profiling of TCR beta VDJ combinations and CDR3 sequences used genomic DNA as template. A single record per CDR3 protein comes from TCRdb applying MiXCR to the reads. The sample has about 54,000 distinct CDR3 sequences, 57% seen once; the top ten hold 15% to 20%. About this clonotype itself: Its antigen is not known.

This CDR3 is 13 amino acids long. The ends were cut back, 4 bases at V and 7 bases at J, with 11 bases in the middle. Per the germline V gene, CDR1 is LGHDT and CDR2 is YNNKEL (reference sequence). Patients picked for sequencing had shown CD8+CD57+ cell expansion detected by flow cytometry. The source of this sequence is a human donor with aplastic anemia. The J gene is TRBJ2-4, the V gene TRBV3-1; no clear D. Sequences were obtained from sorted CD4+, CD8+, or CD8+CD57+ T cells (not recorded which) from PBMCs. CDR3 nucleotide sequence: TGTGCCAGCAGCCCTGACACGTCTAACATTCAGTACTTC. Its translation: CASSPDTSNIQYF.